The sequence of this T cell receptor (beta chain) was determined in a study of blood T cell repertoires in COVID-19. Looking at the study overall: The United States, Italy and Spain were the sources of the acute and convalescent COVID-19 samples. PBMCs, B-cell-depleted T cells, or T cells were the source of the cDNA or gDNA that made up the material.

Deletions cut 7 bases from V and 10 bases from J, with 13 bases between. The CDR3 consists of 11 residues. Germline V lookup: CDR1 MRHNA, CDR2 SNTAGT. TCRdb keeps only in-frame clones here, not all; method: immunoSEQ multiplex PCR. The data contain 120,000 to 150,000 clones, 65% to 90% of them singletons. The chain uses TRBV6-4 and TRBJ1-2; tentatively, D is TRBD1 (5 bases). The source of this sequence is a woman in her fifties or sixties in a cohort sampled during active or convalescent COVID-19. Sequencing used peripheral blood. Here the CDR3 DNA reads TGTGCCAGCATGCCAGGGTGGGACTACACCTTC. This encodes CASMPGWDYTF.